This T cell receptor beta chain stems from a study of early T cells in non-severe SARS-CoV-2 infection. The CDR3 length is 15 residues. The germline V gene encodes CDR1 MNHEY and CDR2 SMNVEV (reference sequence). The V segment lost 8 bases and the J segment 0 bases; nucleotides outside the gene matches: 9. Unique molecular identifiers were affixed to single, distinct cDNA molecules. TCRdb recomputed calls from the 5' RACE reads with MiXCR, one row per CDR3 protein. The table records about 80,000 distinct CDR3 sequences, around 13% of them present only once. This receptor was identified in an adult who was a healthcare worker with PCR-confirmed SARS-CoV-2 infection or an uninfected control (not recorded which). Sequenced input: whole blood. The V call is TRBV27, the J call TRBJ2-7; 8 nucleotides match TRBD2. The CDR3 region has the DNA TGTGCCAGCGAGGTTAGCGGGGTCTTCTCCTACGAGCAGTACTTC. Protein product: CASEVSGVFSYEQYF.